Listed below are T cell receptor beta chains from one sample, sequenced in a study of blood T cell repertoires in COVID-19. Produced via immunoSEQ multiplex PCR; TCRdb's table is partial and in-frame only. The sample lists almost 85,000 clones; around 83% were seen once. The sample consisted of peripheral blood. The receptors here all came from an older man with active or convalescent COVID-19. The CDR3 runs from the conserved cysteine through the conserved F or W. Fields, in order: J gene, clone size, D gene, V gene, CDR3 DNA, CDR3 protein. The D gene is left open where the match is weak. The size entry is marked missing in some rows and otherwise reads once, few, many or a size class.

TRBJ1-2 | - | - | TRBV28 | TGTGCCAGCTCCCGTTCTTTAGCCTATGGCTACACCTTC | CASSRSLAYGYTF
TRBJ1-2 | - | - | TRBV5-1 | TGCGCCAGCAGCTTTAGGAGTAACTATGGCTACACCTTC | CASSFRSNYGYTF
TRBJ2-7 | - | - | TRBV5-1 | TGCGCCAGCAGCTCCTTCCCACGGACTGACACCTACGAGCAGTACTTC | CASSSFPRTDTYEQYF
TRBJ1-5 | - | TRBD1 | TRBV5-5 | TGTGCCAGCACCCAACGGACAGGTGATCAGCCCCAGCATTTT | CASTQRTGDQPQHF
TRBJ2-7 | - | - | TRBV2 | TGTGCCAGCAGTGAGGCTAGGCGCGAGCAGTACTTC | CASSEARREQYF
TRBJ2-7 | - | TRBD1 | TRBV7-2 | TGTGCCAGCAGCTTAGTGGACAGGGCGGAGTACTTC | CASSLVDRAEYF
TRBJ2-3 | once | - | TRBV18 | TGTGCCAGCTCACCCCCCCCGGGTACGCAGTATTTT | CASSPPPGTQYF
TRBJ1-2 | - | - | TRBV2 | TGTGCCAGCAACGGGGAGGCGTTTTATGGCTACACCTTC | CASNGEAFYGYTF
TRBJ1-4 | - | - | TRBV20-1 | TGCAGTGCCCTAGCCGGTGAAAAACTGTTTTTT | CSALAGEKLFF
TRBJ1-2 | - | TRBD1 | TRBV6-2/TRBV6-3 | TGTGCCAGCAGTAGGGGACAGGGTTCCTATGGCTACACCTTC | CASSRGQGSYGYTF
TRBJ1-6 | - | - | TRBV7-9 | TGTGCCAGCAGCCCCCAGGGTTCCCTCCAGAATTCACCCCTCCACTTT | CASSPQGSLQNSPLHF
TRBJ2-2 | - | - | TRBV3-1/TRBV3-2 | TGTGCCAGCAGCAACAGGGTGGCCGGGGAGCTGTTTTTT | CASSNRVAGELFF
TRBJ1-1 | - | TRBD1 | TRBV9 | TGTGCCAGCAGCCAAGGACAGGTGGACACTGAAGCTTTCTTT | CASSQGQVDTEAFF
TRBJ1-1 | - | - | TRBV28 | TGTGCCAGCAGTAATCGTAACAGTAACACTGAAGCTTTCTTT | CASSNRNSNTEAFF
TRBJ2-1 | once | TRBD2 | TRBV4-2 | TGTGCCAGCACTTACTACGGGACTAGCGGGGGGGCTCGGTCCTACAATGAGCAGTTCTTC | CASTYYGTSGGARSYNEQFF
TRBJ2-7 | few | - | TRBV6-6 | TGTGCCAGCAGTTACGTTGCTTCTTCTCTGAGTGGCGAGCAGTACTTC | CASSYVASSLSGEQYF
TRBJ1-3 | - | - | TRBV7-4 | TGTGCCAGCAGCACGCTATTGGGCTACTCTGGAAACACCATATATTTT | CASSTLLGYSGNTIYF
TRBJ1-2 | - | - | TRBV5-1 | TGCGCCAGCAGCCCCCGGACAGAAGCTAACTATGGCTACACCTTC | CASSPRTEANYGYTF
TRBJ2-7 | - | - | TRBV5-1 | TGCGCCAGCAGCGTCACCTCAGGGTTACACGAGCAGTACTTC | CASSVTSGLHEQYF
TRBJ2-7 | few | - | TRBV20-1 | TGCAGTGCCCGTAGCTCCTACGAGCAGTACTTC | CSARSSYEQYF
TRBJ1-5 | - | - | TRBV19 | TGTGCCAGTAGTATGGGGCAGGGGTTTCAGCCCCAGCATTTT | CASSMGQGFQPQHF
TRBJ2-7 | few | TRBD1 | TRBV6-5 | TGTGCCAGCACCCGTGACAGGGGAGGCTACGAGCAGTACTTC | CASTRDRGGYEQYF
TRBJ1-2 | - | TRBD1 | TRBV12-3/TRBV12-4 | TGTGCCAGCACCCAGACAGGGGCCTATGGCTACACCTTC | CASTQTGAYGYTF
TRBJ1-5 | - | TRBD1 | TRBV6-1 | TGTGCCAGCAGTGATAAGACCGGGACAGGGTTTCAGCCCCAGCATTTT | CASSDKTGTGFQPQHF
TRBJ1-6 | once | - | TRBV29-1 | TGCAGCGTCCGCGGGACCCCAAATTCACCCCTCCACTTT | CSVRGTPNSPLHF
TRBJ2-5 | - | TRBD1 | TRBV5-4 | TGTGCCAGCAGCTTGGCCGGGACAGGGGAAAAAGAGACCCAGTACTTC | CASSLAGTGEKETQYF
TRBJ2-6 | - | - | TRBV4-1 | TGCGCCAGCAGCCAATCCGGGACATTGTACTCTGGGGCCAACGTCCTGACTTTC | CASSQSGTLYSGANVLTF
TRBJ2-5 | - | TRBD1 | TRBV13 | TGTGCCAGCAGCTTAGGCGGGACAGGGTTTGGGACCCAGTACTTC | CASSLGGTGFGTQYF
TRBJ2-5 | - | TRBD1 | TRBV5-6 | TGTGCCAGCAGCTTGGGTCCAGGGGGAGAGACCCAGTACTTC | CASSLGPGGETQYF
TRBJ2-1 | - | TRBD2 | TRBV7-2 | TGTGCCAGCAGCGGACCTAGCGGAAGGTTGAATGAGCAGTTCTTC | CASSGPSGRLNEQFF
TRBJ1-3 | - | - | TRBV3-1/TRBV3-2 | TGTGCCAGCAGCCAACAGGGGTTCGGAAACACCATATATTTT | CASSQQGFGNTIYF